These 16 T cell receptor beta chains originate from one sample sequenced in a study of human T cells and chemical hapten exposure. MiXCR, run by TCRdb on the RACE reads, gives a single entry per CDR3 protein. The repertoire holds about 96,000 distinct CDR3 sequences, with about 9.3% as singletons. As for time point: patch test 2, 6 weeks after DPC sensitization. Treatment meaning: therapeutic diphenylcyclopropenone sensitization with weekly scalp DPC. The sequencing here drew on whole blood, taken in connection with sensitization to the hapten diphenylcyclopropenone (DPC). These TCRs come from a woman aged 40 to 55 with alopecia areata. Some clones in this sample may be carry-over from other donors' samples.

This clonotype occurred a few times. V usage is TRBV7-3 and J usage is TRBJ1-1; perhaps TRBD1 as D (5 bases). V was shortened by 8 bases and J by 5 bases, with 21 bases between the two germline ends. Germline CDR1 is SGHTA and CDR2 is FQGTGA. This CDR3 region has 15 residues. The chain's CDR3 is CASSNRGRSSTEAFF. The CDR3 coding sequence is TGTGCCAGCTCAAACCGGGGCCGAAGTAGTACTGAAGCTTTCTTT.

The CDR3: CASSPSDWNTEAFF. The CDR3 DNA sequence: TGCGCCAGCAGTCCCTCAGATTGGAACACTGAAGCTTTCTTT. The genes are TRBV5-1 and TRBJ1-1; D call uncertain. Germline V gene lookup returns CDR1 SGHRS and CDR2 YFSETQ. CDR3 length: 14 amino acids. V lost 5 bases and J lost 1, with 12 bases in between.

The chain couples TRBV5-1 to TRBJ2-7, with D maybe TRBD2 (6 bases). The V end lost 1 base, the J end lost 4 bases, and 9 bases lay between the germline ends. CDR1 and CDR2 from the germline V gene are SGHRS and YFSETQ. The length of the CDR3 is 13 residues. The CDR3 DNA reads TGCGCCAGCAGCTTGCCGGGAGAGTACGAGCAGTACTTC. Protein: CASSLPGEYEQYF.

This clonotype was seen repeatedly, ten times or more. The chain uses TRBV7-3 and TRBJ2-2, with 7 nucleotides matching TRBD2. The germline V gene has CDR1 SGHTA and CDR2 FQGTGA. The CDR3 has 17 residues. V was pared by 5 bases and J by 7 bases, with 16 bases of the junction left unmatched. The CDR3 is CASSTTHGTNRIGELFF. The DNA of the CDR3 is TGTGCCAGCAGCACGACCCACGGGACTAATCGGATCGGGGAGCTGTTTTTT.

This clonotype was picked up many times. This CDR3 reads CASSQDGGSEQYF. In DNA, the CDR3 is TGCGCCAGCAGCCAAGATGGGGGATCCGAGCAGTACTTC. The chain joins TRBV4-3 to TRBJ2-7, with D perhaps given as TRBD1 or TRBD2 (5 bases each). Trimming pared 0 bases from V and 6 bases from J, leaving 9 bases between. The CDR3 covers 13 residues. CDR1 LGHNA and CDR2 YSLEER come from the germline V gene.

A few counts support this clonotype. The chain couples TRBV19 to TRBJ2-4; 10 nucleotides agree with TRBD2. Per the germline V gene, CDR1 is LNHDA and CDR2 is SQIVND (reference sequence). The CDR3 contains 17 residues. J lost 1 base, V lost 3 bases, and 6 bases had no gene match. The CDR3 is CASSIDLAGVAKNIQYF. Written as DNA, the CDR3 is TGTGCCAGTAGTATCGACCTAGCGGGAGTGGCCAAAAACATTCAGTACTTC.

This clonotype was detected ten times or more. One junction end does not reproduce the germline sequence, and a read error may be involved. The V call is TRBV7-7, the J call TRBJ2-2; D not resolved. CDR3 length: 15 residues. CDR1 and CDR2 (germline): SSHAT, FNYEAQ (reference sequence). CDR3 protein: CASSLTGPPTGELFF. For the CDR3, the DNA is TGTGCTAGCAGCTTAACCGGGCCCCCAACCGGGGAGCTGTTTTTT.

This clonotype was picked up many times. This chain links TRBV10-3 with TRBJ1-1; TRBD1 matches 10 bases. V trimming: 7 bases; J trimming: 6 bases; junction bases outside the gene matches: 8. This CDR3 spans 14 amino acids. Germline V gene sequence: CDR1 ENHRY, CDR2 SYGVKD. The CDR3, as DNA: TGTGCCATCACCCAAGACAGGGGGCAGTCTGAAGCTTTCTTT. It yields the protein CAITQDRGQSEAFF.

The chain recombines TRBV18 with TRBJ1-2, with 10 nucleotides matching TRBD1. V gave up 6 bases and J gave up 3 bases; unmatched junction bases: 4. There are 14 residues in the CDR3. CDR1 KGHSH and CDR2 LQKENI come from the germline V gene. The CDR3 nucleotides are TGTGCCAGCTCTGAAGGACAGGGGGACTATGGCTACACCTTC. Translating gives CASSEGQGDYGYTF.

The V call is TRBV29-1, the J call TRBJ1-5; no clear D. Germline loops: CDR1 SQVTM, CDR2 ANQGSEA. The V end was cut by 4 bases, the J end by 3 bases, with 7 bases between. This CDR3 contains 12 residues. The CDR3 bases are TGCAGCGTTGGCCAATTCAATCAGCCCCAGCATTTT. Translated: CSVGQFNQPQHF.

This chain joins TRBV24-1 and TRBJ2-2; 10 bases match TRBD2. This CDR3 spans 13 amino acids. CDR1 and CDR2 from the germline V gene are KGHDR and SFDVKD. Trimming at V came to 9 bases and at J to 5 bases, leaving 2 bases not matched to a gene. This CDR3 reads CATGTSETGELFF. In nucleotides, the CDR3 is TGTGCCACCGGGACTAGCGAGACCGGGGAGCTGTTTTTT.

This clonotype was seen a few times. The gene calls are TRBV7-2 and TRBJ1-3; D remains ambiguous. V was trimmed by 5 bases and J by 4 bases, leaving 9 bases between them. The length of the CDR3 is 13 residues. Germline V gene sequence: CDR1 SGHTA, CDR2 FQGNSA. The CDR3 spells CASSPLQGNTIYF. In DNA, the CDR3 is TGTGCCAGCAGCCCATTACAGGGAAACACCATATATTTT. Complete variable domain (other parts from reference TRBV7-2 and TRBJ1-3): GAGVSQSPSNKVTEKGKDVELRCDPISGHTALYWYRQSLGQGLEFLIYFQGNSAPDKSGLPSDRFSAERTGGSVSTLTIQRTQQEDSAVYLCASSPLQGNTIYFGEGSWLTVV.

The rearrangement links TRBV18 to TRBJ2-3; D unclear. The germline V gene has CDR1 KGHSH and CDR2 LQKENI. The CDR3 is made up of 15 amino acids. Trimming left V 3 bases short and J 4 bases short, with 14 bases between. CDR3 DNA sequence: TGTGCCAGCTCACCGAGTCAGCCCCGCTCAGATACGCAGTATTTT. The encoded protein is CASSPSQPRSDTQYF.

The sample holds a few counts of this clonotype. The genes are TRBV28 and TRBJ1-1, with TRBD1 matching 10 bases. V trimming: 5 bases; J trimming: 11 bases; junction bases outside the gene matches: 5. Germline lookup yields CDR1 MDHEN and CDR2 SYDVKM. This CDR3 is built from 12 residues. CDR3 sequence: CASSLGTGVAFF. The CDR3 DNA reads as TGTGCCAGCAGTCTAGGGACAGGGGTGGCTTTCTTT.

As concerns this clonotype: This clone may be a read error of a much larger clone one base away. The rearrangement joins TRBV20-1 to TRBJ2-7; D perhaps matches TRBD1 (6 bases). From germline, CDR1 is DFQATT and CDR2 SNEGSKA (reference sequence). The CDR3 length is 16 residues. DNA for the CDR3: TGCGGTGCTAGAGGGGGTCTGTCTCGGGCCTTCTACGAGCAGTACTTC. It encodes CGARGGLSRAFYEQYF.

This clonotype has a count of ten or more. CDR3 region: CASSQGREAFF. The CDR3 DNA follows: TGTGCCAGCAGCCAGGGGCGGGAAGCTTTCTTT. This chain joins TRBV21-1 and TRBJ1-1; the DNA was not used to check the table's D call, TRBD1. TRBV21-1 is an annotated pseudogene. The CDR3 has 11 amino acids.